Listed below are T cell receptor beta chains from one sample, sequenced in a study of blood T cell repertoires in COVID-19. TCRdb keeps only in-frame clones here, not all; method: immunoSEQ multiplex PCR. The table shows approximately 400,000 clones, with 80% to 90% occurring only once. Sequencing was carried out using PBMCs or T cells enriched from blood (not recorded which). The source is a man younger than 45 who had recovered from COVID-19. Both conserved end residues are trimmed from each CDR3. Fields, in order: J gene, D gene, V gene, CDR3 length, CDR3 protein. D genes are given only for firm matches.

J: TRBJ1-1
D: TRBD1
V: TRBV23-1
length: 13
CDR3: ASSQSGDRDTEAF

J: TRBJ1-2
D: TRBD1
V: TRBV23-1
length: 12
CDR3: ASSQHRDRYGYT

J: TRBJ1-2
D: TRBD1
V: TRBV7-6
length: 11
CDR3: ASSSRGGNGYT

J: TRBJ2-7
D: TRBD1
V: TRBV6-5
length: 13
CDR3: ASSSSGQGIYEQY

J: TRBJ2-5
D: .
V: TRBV24-1
length: 12
CDR3: ATSDPLQGETQY

J: TRBJ2-2
D: .
V: TRBV2
length: 12
CDR3: ASRSVLNTGELF

J: TRBJ1-6
D: TRBD1
V: TRBV6-5
length: 11
CDR3: ASSRDRKSPLH

J: TRBJ1-2
D: .
V: TRBV27
length: 11
CDR3: ASSLSGGYGYT

J: TRBJ1-1
D: .
V: TRBV7-6
length: 11
CDR3: ASTPGTFPEAF

J: TRBJ1-4
D: TRBD1
V: TRBV5-4
length: 13
CDR3: ASSLGTGTNEKLF

J: TRBJ2-2
D: .
V: TRBV18
length: 13
CDR3: ASSLARDTAGELF

J: TRBJ2-6
D: .
V: TRBV6-5
length: 13
CDR3: ASGYGVGGANVLT

J: TRBJ2-7
D: .
V: TRBV6-5
length: 9
CDR3: ASSNLNEQY

J: TRBJ1-3
D: TRBD1
V: TRBV13
length: 12
CDR3: ASSFGTGGNTIY

J: TRBJ1-6
D: .
V: TRBV19
length: 12
CDR3: ASTPRGNNSPLH

J: TRBJ1-2
D: TRBD1
V: TRBV6-2/TRBV6-3
length: 12
CDR3: ASSYLDRMNGYT

J: TRBJ1-5
D: TRBD1
V: TRBV13
length: 13
CDR3: ASSSRQGGNQPQH

J: TRBJ1-5
D: .
V: TRBV4-1
length: 13
CDR3: ASSQVSVGGGPQH

J: TRBJ1-1
D: .
V: TRBV7-9
length: 11
CDR3: ASSPGGNTEAF

J: TRBJ1-2
D: TRBD1
V: TRBV19
length: 14
CDR3: ASTSGWTGGNYGYT

J: TRBJ2-7
D: TRBD1
V: TRBV4-1
length: 12
CDR3: ASSQGTGDYEQY

J: TRBJ2-3
D: .
V: TRBV10-3
length: 13
CDR3: AISGRDHGTDTQY

J: TRBJ2-7
D: .
V: TRBV2
length: 11
CDR3: AILRTATYEQY

J: TRBJ1-1
D: .
V: TRBV12-3/TRBV12-4
length: 11
CDR3: ASSFVSNTEAF

J: TRBJ2-5
D: .
V: TRBV6-4
length: 11
CDR3: ASSQGSQETQY

J: TRBJ1-1
D: .
V: TRBV2
length: 10
CDR3: ASSDRDTEAF

J: TRBJ2-2
D: .
V: TRBV11-2
length: 13
CDR3: ASSLTRTDTGELF

J: TRBJ1-5
D: .
V: TRBV27
length: 13
CDR3: ASSLSGGSNQPQH

J: TRBJ2-1
D: TRBD1
V: TRBV27
length: 17
CDR3: ASSRAHKQGAGSYNEQF

J: TRBJ1-3
D: .
V: TRBV5-1
length: 13
CDR3: ASSLTGDSGNTIY

J: TRBJ1-1
D: TRBD1
V: TRBV13
length: 15
CDR3: ASSGIQGGGGNTEAF

J: TRBJ1-4
D: .
V: TRBV5-8
length: 12
CDR3: ASSPWEVNEKLF

J: TRBJ2-2
D: .
V: TRBV4-2
length: 11
CDR3: ASSQVQTGELF

J: TRBJ1-2
D: .
V: TRBV4-1
length: 13
CDR3: ASSQPLAGDYGYT

J: TRBJ2-1
D: TRBD2
V: TRBV19
length: 14
CDR3: ASSMVGGLGVNEQF

J: TRBJ2-3
D: .
V: TRBV27
length: 13
CDR3: ASSTDLQGEDTQY

J: TRBJ2-7
D: .
V: TRBV9
length: 12
CDR3: ASSVAQISYEQY

J: TRBJ1-1
D: TRBD1
V: TRBV3-1/TRBV3-2
length: 13
CDR3: ASSQPLTGRTEAF

J: TRBJ2-1
D: .
V: TRBV12-3/TRBV12-4
length: 11
CDR3: ASTGSSYNEQF

J: TRBJ1-1
D: .
V: TRBV9
length: 12
CDR3: ASSPPGGVLEAF

J: TRBJ1-1
D: .
V: TRBV4-3
length: 13
CDR3: ASRPAAGMNTEAF